These T cell receptor beta chains were read from a single sample in a study of shared clonotypes between healthy human individuals. The assay was immunoSEQ multiplex PCR, and TCRdb's table has in-frame clones only and misses some. The sample has more than 500,000 clones; around 95% are singletons. What was sequenced was naive CD4+ T cells sorted from blood. The source of these receptors is a woman aged 25 to 39 in good health. Both conserved end residues are part of each CDR3. The order of the fields is J gene, V gene, D gene, clone size, CDR3 protein, CDR3 DNA. The D gene is left open where the match is weak. Rows give clone size only sometimes, using once, few, many, or a class for an expanded clone.

j_call: TRBJ2-7
v_call: TRBV5-6
d_call: .
clone_size: .
cdr3_aa: CASSPGPLRSWEQYF
cdr3_nt: TGTGCCAGCAGCCCAGGGCCGCTAAGATCGTGGGAGCAGTACTTC

j_call: TRBJ1-4
v_call: TRBV7-6
d_call: TRBD1
clone_size: .
cdr3_aa: CASSPGGGQEKLFF
cdr3_nt: TGTGCCAGCAGCCCTGGGGGGGGACAGGAAAAACTGTTTTTT

j_call: TRBJ2-2
v_call: TRBV5-1
d_call: .
clone_size: .
cdr3_aa: CASSPDTYTGELFF
cdr3_nt: TGCGCCAGCAGCCCTGACACCTACACCGGGGAGCTGTTTTTT

j_call: TRBJ2-7
v_call: TRBV6-5
d_call: .
clone_size: .
cdr3_aa: CASSPDRGHEQYF
cdr3_nt: TGTGCCAGCAGCCCCGATCGGGGGCACGAGCAGTACTTC

j_call: TRBJ2-5
v_call: TRBV7-9
d_call: .
clone_size: .
cdr3_aa: CASSLQSLGETQYF
cdr3_nt: TGTGCCAGCAGCCTCCAGTCCCTAGGGGAGACCCAGTACTTC

j_call: TRBJ2-7
v_call: TRBV30
d_call: .
clone_size: .
cdr3_aa: CAWSVRLQSYEQYF
cdr3_nt: TGTGCCTGGAGTGTGAGACTCCAGTCCTACGAGCAGTACTTC

j_call: TRBJ2-7
v_call: TRBV7-6
d_call: .
clone_size: .
cdr3_aa: CASSLGGAGNTYEQYF
cdr3_nt: TGTGCCAGCAGCCTAGGAGGCGCGGGAAATACCTACGAGCAGTACTTC

j_call: TRBJ1-2
v_call: TRBV27
d_call: .
clone_size: .
cdr3_aa: CASSLGARLDGYTF
cdr3_nt: TGTGCCAGCAGTTTAGGGGCCAGGTTGGATGGCTACACCTTC

j_call: TRBJ2-4
v_call: TRBV5-1
d_call: TRBD1
clone_size: .
cdr3_aa: CASAKGTSDRGENIQYF
cdr3_nt: TGCGCCAGCGCTAAAGGAACGTCGGACAGGGGTGAAAACATTCAGTACTTC

j_call: TRBJ1-2
v_call: TRBV7-8
d_call: TRBD1
clone_size: .
cdr3_aa: CASSPQGAGYGYTF
cdr3_nt: TGTGCCAGCAGCCCCCAGGGGGCCGGCTATGGCTACACCTTC

j_call: TRBJ1-5
v_call: TRBV5-1
d_call: TRBD1
clone_size: .
cdr3_aa: CASSPQGMEGQPQHF
cdr3_nt: TGCGCCAGCAGCCCACAGGGGATGGAAGGCCAGCCCCAGCATTTT

j_call: TRBJ2-2
v_call: TRBV12-5
d_call: TRBD1
clone_size: .
cdr3_aa: CASGHSGTGGRTGELFF
cdr3_nt: TGTGCTAGTGGTCACTCAGGGACAGGGGGTCGAACCGGGGAGCTGTTTTTT

j_call: TRBJ1-3
v_call: TRBV7-8
d_call: .
clone_size: .
cdr3_aa: CASSRALPDQDTIYF
cdr3_nt: TGTGCCAGCAGCCGGGCCCTCCCCGATCAGGACACCATATATTTT

j_call: TRBJ2-1
v_call: TRBV5-1
d_call: .
clone_size: .
cdr3_aa: CASSLEGLSEQFF
cdr3_nt: TGCGCCAGCAGCTTGGAAGGTTTGAGTGAGCAGTTCTTC

j_call: TRBJ2-6
v_call: TRBV9
d_call: TRBD2
clone_size: .
cdr3_aa: CASSVLSGASGANVLTF
cdr3_nt: TGTGCCAGCAGCGTACTTAGCGGGGCCTCTGGGGCCAACGTCCTGACTTTC

j_call: TRBJ2-5
v_call: TRBV2
d_call: .
clone_size: .
cdr3_aa: CASSDTSLETQYF
cdr3_nt: TGTGCCAGCAGTGATACTAGTTTGGAGACCCAGTACTTC

j_call: TRBJ2-7
v_call: TRBV10-1
d_call: TRBD2
clone_size: .
cdr3_aa: CASSEASGNSYEQYF
cdr3_nt: TGCGCCAGCAGTGAGGCTAGCGGGAATTCCTACGAGCAGTACTTC

j_call: TRBJ1-5
v_call: TRBV28
d_call: TRBD1
clone_size: .
cdr3_aa: CASSGGQGVPLGNQPQHF
cdr3_nt: TGTGCCAGCAGTGGAGGACAGGGCGTTCCCTTAGGCAATCAGCCCCAGCATTTT

j_call: TRBJ1-1
v_call: TRBV4-1
d_call: TRBD1
clone_size: .
cdr3_aa: CASSHPAEGAFEAFF
cdr3_nt: TGCGCCAGCAGCCACCCCGCGGAGGGGGCTTTTGAAGCTTTCTTT

j_call: TRBJ2-1
v_call: TRBV18
d_call: .
clone_size: .
cdr3_aa: CASSPQAFGSYNEQFF
cdr3_nt: TGTGCCAGCTCACCTCAGGCCTTTGGATCCTACAATGAGCAGTTCTTC

j_call: TRBJ2-7
v_call: TRBV6-5
d_call: .
clone_size: .
cdr3_aa: CASSLLTSDEQYF
cdr3_nt: TGTGCCAGCAGTTTATTAACGTCCGACGAGCAGTACTTC

j_call: TRBJ1-1
v_call: TRBV7-6
d_call: .
clone_size: .
cdr3_aa: CASSLKGGMNTEAFF
cdr3_nt: TGTGCCAGCAGCCTAAAGGGGGGGATGAACACTGAAGCTTTCTTT

j_call: TRBJ2-3
v_call: TRBV7-3
d_call: TRBD2
clone_size: .
cdr3_aa: CASSLTPYDPPGGKADTQYF
cdr3_nt: TGTGCCAGCAGCTTAACACCCTATGACCCTCCGGGAGGTAAGGCAGATACGCAGTATTTT

j_call: TRBJ1-5
v_call: TRBV19
d_call: TRBD1
clone_size: .
cdr3_aa: CASRLGTGVNQPQHF
cdr3_nt: TGTGCCAGTAGACTAGGGACAGGAGTGAATCAGCCCCAGCATTTT

j_call: TRBJ1-5
v_call: TRBV6-1
d_call: TRBD1
clone_size: .
cdr3_aa: CASRRDHDRAQPQHF
cdr3_nt: TGTGCCAGCAGACGCGACCATGACAGGGCTCAGCCCCAGCATTTT

j_call: TRBJ2-5
v_call: TRBV2
d_call: .
clone_size: .
cdr3_aa: CASRTEGLELKTQYF
cdr3_nt: TGTGCCAGCAGGACAGAGGGACTCGAGTTGAAGACCCAGTACTTC

j_call: TRBJ1-2
v_call: TRBV6-1
d_call: TRBD1
clone_size: .
cdr3_aa: CASSGSTGGIYYGYTF
cdr3_nt: TGTGCCAGCAGTGGGTCAACAGGGGGAATATACTATGGCTACACCTTC

j_call: TRBJ2-7
v_call: TRBV5-1
d_call: TRBD2
clone_size: .
cdr3_aa: CASSEVAASGSDEQYF
cdr3_nt: TGCGCCAGCAGCGAAGTCGCGGCTAGCGGGAGTGACGAGCAGTACTTC

j_call: TRBJ2-7
v_call: TRBV27
d_call: TRBD2
clone_size: once
cdr3_aa: CASSFGGTSIGEQYF
cdr3_nt: TGTGCCAGCAGTTTCGGGGGGACTAGCATCGGCGAGCAGTACTTC

j_call: TRBJ2-7
v_call: TRBV2
d_call: .
clone_size: .
cdr3_aa: CASRQGPGSVEQYF
cdr3_nt: TGTGCCAGCAGACAAGGACCAGGTTCGGTCGAGCAGTACTTC

j_call: TRBJ1-1
v_call: TRBV6-7
d_call: .
clone_size: .
cdr3_aa: CASSGDDRKGEAFF
cdr3_nt: TGTGCCAGCAGTGGGGACGACAGGAAGGGCGAAGCTTTCTTT

j_call: TRBJ1-5
v_call: TRBV28
d_call: .
clone_size: few
cdr3_aa: CASSPDLYSNQPQHF
cdr3_nt: TGTGCCAGCAGTCCGGACTTGTATAGCAATCAGCCCCAGCATTTT

j_call: TRBJ2-4
v_call: TRBV28
d_call: .
clone_size: .
cdr3_aa: CASSFGLAVLAKNIQYF
cdr3_nt: TGTGCCAGCAGCTTTGGGCTAGCAGTCTTAGCCAAAAACATTCAGTACTTC

j_call: TRBJ1-2
v_call: TRBV6-5
d_call: .
clone_size: .
cdr3_aa: CASSPETDYGYTF
cdr3_nt: TGTGCCAGCAGCCCCGAGACGGACTATGGCTACACCTTC

j_call: TRBJ2-7
v_call: TRBV7-2
d_call: TRBD1
clone_size: .
cdr3_aa: CASSSAGTEAYEQYF
cdr3_nt: TGTGCCAGCAGCTCCGCCGGGACAGAAGCCTACGAGCAGTACTTC

j_call: TRBJ1-5
v_call: TRBV2
d_call: .
clone_size: few
cdr3_aa: CASSWTGGEQPQHF
cdr3_nt: TGTGCCAGCAGTTGGACTGGGGGGGAACAGCCCCAGCATTTT